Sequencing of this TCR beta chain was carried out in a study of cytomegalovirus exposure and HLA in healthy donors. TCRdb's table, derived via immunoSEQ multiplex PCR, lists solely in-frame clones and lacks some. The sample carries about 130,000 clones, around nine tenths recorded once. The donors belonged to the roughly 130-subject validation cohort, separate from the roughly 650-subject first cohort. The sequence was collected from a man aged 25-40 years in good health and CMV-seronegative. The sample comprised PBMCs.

The CDR3 DNA is TGCGCCAGCAGATTGACGGGGCAAGAGACCCAGTACTTC. Amino acids: CASRLTGQETQYF. The V gene is TRBV5-1, the J gene TRBJ2-5; the D gene is possibly TRBD2 (5 bases). This CDR3 comprises 13 residues. Per germline, CDR1 SGHRS and CDR2 YFSETQ. With 5 bases removed from V and 2 bases from J, the gap between germline ends came to 10 bases.